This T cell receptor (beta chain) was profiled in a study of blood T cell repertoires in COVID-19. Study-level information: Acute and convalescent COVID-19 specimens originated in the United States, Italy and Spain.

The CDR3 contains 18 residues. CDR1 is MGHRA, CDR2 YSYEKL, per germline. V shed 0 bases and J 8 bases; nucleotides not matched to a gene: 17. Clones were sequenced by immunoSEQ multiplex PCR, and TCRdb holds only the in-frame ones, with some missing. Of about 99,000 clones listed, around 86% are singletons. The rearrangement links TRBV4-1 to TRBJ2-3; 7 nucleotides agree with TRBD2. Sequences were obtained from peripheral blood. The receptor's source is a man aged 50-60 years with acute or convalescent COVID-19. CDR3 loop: CASSQEHSSSGARGTQYF. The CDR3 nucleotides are TGCGCCAGCAGCCAAGAGCACTCCAGCAGCGGGGCCCGAGGTACGCAGTATTTT.